Below are 8 T cell receptor beta chains sequenced from a single sample in a study of T cells in Graves' hyperthyroidism and ophthalmopathy. Researchers amplified the TCR beta CDR3 regions from RNA transcripts. The TCR CDR3 was amplified in a first-round RT-PCR using the HTBI primer set. Each CDR3 protein is one row after TCRdb ran MiXCR on the multiplex PCR reads. Here the sample spans about 580,000 distinct CDR3 sequences, about 45% being singletons. Sequencing input: peripheral blood or thyroid tissue (not recorded which). The receptors were gathered from a woman under 30 with Graves' hyperthyroidism.

This clonotype was picked up many times. The chain has TRBV27 and TRBJ2-7; D tentatively fits TRBD1 or TRBD2 (5 bases each). The V and J ends lost 6 bases and 3 bases respectively, with 15 bases between them. The CDR3 spans 14 residues. Germline-derived CDR1 and CDR2 are MNHEY and SMNVEV (reference sequence). The DNA for the CDR3 is TGTGCCAGCAGCCCAAGGGACGTGAACTACGAGCAGTACTTC. Protein sequence: CASSPRDVNYEQYF.

This clonotype appeared a few times. The J gene is TRBJ1-1, the V gene TRBV29-1; TRBD1 is a possible D gene (5 bases). The germline gives CDR1 SQVTM, CDR2 ANQGSEA. This CDR3 contains 12 residues. V gave up 8 bases and J gave up 4 bases, with 14 bases separating them. The chain's CDR3 is CSSLVGTTEAFF. CDR3 DNA: TGCAGCAGTTTGGTAGGGACCACTGAAGCTTTCTTT. The full variable domain, completed using reference TRBV29-1 and TRBJ1-1, is SAVISQKPSRDICQRGTSLTIQCQVDSQVTMMFWYRQQPGQSLTLIATANQGSEATYESGFVIDKFPISRPNLTFSTLTVSNMSPEDSSIYLCSSLVGTTEAFFGQGTRLTVV.

This clonotype showed up many times. The CDR3 DNA reads as TGTGCCAGCAGTCGGACAGGGGCTCAGCCCCAGCATTTT. Amino acids: CASSRTGAQPQHF. The V gene is TRBV6-6, the J gene TRBJ1-5, with 9 positions matching TRBD1. V shed 5 bases and J 6 bases; nucleotides not matched to a gene: 2. Per germline, CDR1 MNHNY and CDR2 SVGAGI (reference sequence). CDR3 length: 13 amino acids.

With regard to this clonotype: This clone may be a read error of a much larger clone one base away. The chain joins TRBV5-1 to TRBJ1-2; D remains ambiguous. Germline CDR1 reads SGHRS; CDR2 reads YFSETQ. The CDR3 consists of 12 residues. The CDR3 nucleotides are TGCGCCAGCAGCTTAATGCAACCTCCGGGCGCCTTC. Amino acid sequence: CASSLMQPPGAF. The variable domain in full, completed from reference TRBV5-1 and TRBJ1-2, reads KAGVTQTPRYLIKTRGQQVTLSCSPISGHRSVSWYQQTPGQGLQFLFEYFSETQRNKGNFPGRFSGRQFSNSRSEMNVSTLELGDSALYLCASSLMQPPGAFGSGTRLTVV.

The V and J genes are TRBV7-6 and TRBJ2-7; 8 bases map to TRBD2. Germline values: CDR1 SGHVS, CDR2 FNYEAQ. Trimming at V came to 5 bases and at J to 6 bases, leaving 12 bases not matched to a gene. This CDR3 region has 15 residues. In DNA form, the CDR3 reads TGTGCCAGCAGCATCCTCGTCAGCGGGAGTTCCGAGCAGTACTTC. As protein: CASSILVSGSSEQYF.

In this sample, this clonotype turned up many times. J is TRBJ1-2 and V is TRBV5-1; D is possibly TRBD1 (5 bases). Germline V gene lookup returns CDR1 SGHRS and CDR2 YFSETQ. This CDR3 spans 17 amino acids. Deletions cut 0 bases from V and 10 bases from J, with 25 bases between. The CDR3 here is CASSLVPSGTTLSDYTF. The CDR3 DNA follows: TGCGCCAGCAGCTTGGTCCCCTCCGGGACGACCCTTTCTGACTACACCTTC.

This clonotype showed up many times. The V call is TRBV7-9, the J call TRBJ2-5, with D hard to call. Germline CDR1 and CDR2: SEHNR and FQNEAQ (reference sequence). The CDR3 has 14 residues. V shed 5 bases and J shed 0 bases, with 10 bases lying between them. The CDR3 DNA is TGTGCCAGCAGCCCCCGGGCATACCAAGAGACCCAGTACTTC. This codes for CASSPRAYQETQYF.

As to this clonotype: This clone may be a read error of a much larger clone one base away. The chain recombines TRBV7-2 with TRBJ1-1; possibly TRBD1 for D (5 bases). Trimming left V 10 bases short and J 4 bases short, with 16 bases between. Germline values: CDR1 SGHTA, CDR2 FQGNSA. CDR3 size: 13 residues. The CDR3 sequence is CANKPEGTTEAFF. The CDR3 coding sequence is TGTGCCAACAAACCAGAGGGGACCACTGAAGCTTTCTTT.